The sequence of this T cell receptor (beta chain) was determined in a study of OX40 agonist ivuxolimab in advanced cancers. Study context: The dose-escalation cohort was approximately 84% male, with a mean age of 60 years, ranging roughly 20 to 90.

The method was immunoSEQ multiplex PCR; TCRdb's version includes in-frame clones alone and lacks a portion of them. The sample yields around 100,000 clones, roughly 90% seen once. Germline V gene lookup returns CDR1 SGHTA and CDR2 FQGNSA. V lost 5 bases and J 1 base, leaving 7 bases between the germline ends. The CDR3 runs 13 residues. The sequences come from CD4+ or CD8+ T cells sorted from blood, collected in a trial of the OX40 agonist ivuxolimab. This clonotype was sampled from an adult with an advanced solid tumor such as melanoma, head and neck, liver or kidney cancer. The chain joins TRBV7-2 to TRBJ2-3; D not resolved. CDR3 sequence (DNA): TGTGCCAGCAGCCGTCCTGGCACAGATACGCAGTATTTT. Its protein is CASSRPGTDTQYF.